This TCR beta chain is drawn from a study of blood T cell repertoires in COVID-19. For the study at large: T cells, B-cell-depleted T cells, or PBMCs provided the cDNA or gDNA that served as material.

In the study's own analysis: Researchers report that nucleated cell counts were estimated from reference gene primer amplification. Only in-frame clones appear in the TCRdb table, and some are missing; sequencing was by immunoSEQ multiplex PCR. Clonal size and the V and J genes are those of that table, whereas D and trimming came from the DNA. The table shows some 260,000 clones, with approximately 88% occurring only once. The germline CDR1 and CDR2 sequences are MNHEY and SVGAGI. The CDR3 is 15 amino acids. The germline V and J ends were trimmed by 6 bases and 6 bases, with 17 bases remaining between them.

The sequenced sample consisted of peripheral blood. The clonotype originates from a woman in her seventies with COVID-19, enrolled during active disease. J is TRBJ1-4 and V is TRBV6-5, with D possibly TRBD1 on 6 matching bases. CDR3 bases: TGTGCCAGCAGCTCGGGGGGGGCGGAGGATGAAAAACTGTTTTTT. Amino acid sequence: CASSSGGAEDEKLFF.